This entry concerns a single TCR beta chain. Its antigen specificity is not known. No qualities accompany the bases; no much larger clone lies one base away. The collaborating institutions used their own protocols to collect whole blood in K2EDTA tubes. For TCRbeta analysis, collaborators shipped samples in one of three forms: frozen whole blood, isolated PBMCs, or DNA extracted from either of those sample types. TCRbeta CDR3 regions were amplified from genomic DNA by means of the immunoSEQ Assay, a bias-controlled multiplex PCR. On the authors' methods: The number of nucleated cells in each sample was estimated from the amplification of reference gene primers within the assay. Sequence reads were collapsed and filtered to measure the absolute abundance of every unique TCRbeta CDR3 rearrangement. For each sample, productive Simpson clonality was calculated as the square root of Simpson's diversity index over productive rearrangements. The table was pulled from immuneACCESS by TCRdb, which kept in-frame rearrangements only. Such tables lose some clones; where checked, under half of the loss comes from unresolved V genes, and the rest has no known cause. V and J calls and clone size are as listed in that table; D and trimming were resolved from the DNA. The sample table contains some 150,000 clones; only one count was recorded for about 88% of them. The ten largest make up about 0.95% of the sample.

The data stem from a study of blood T cell repertoires in COVID-19 (TCRdb year 2020). Regarding the study in general: The collaborator samples originated in the United States, Italy and Spain and spanned the acute and convalescent phases of COVID-19. The dataset comprised deeply sampled blood TCRbeta repertoires from subjects exposed to, actively infected with, or recovered from COVID-19. Sample metadata almost always included a de-identified subject ID, COVID-19 status, age in years and sex. The prospective study material was composed of cDNA or gDNA derived from T cells, B-cell-depleted T cells, or PBMCs. Where available, HLA class I and class II types were taken from metadata supplied by the sample provider and were not determined by assay-based typing. Samples were obtained from the ongoing ImmuneRACE study (first 160 participants) and from 1,000 to 1,500 subjects provided by 6 global collaborators. The repertoires were made available in a free public database intended to serve as a resource for research on the immune response to SARS-CoV-2. General findings and caveats noted by the study authors: How much clinical and demographic metadata was included differed by source and by participant, and the metadata was provided uncurated.

Germline trimming: 3 bases from V, 6 bases from J; junction bases outside gene matches: 4. The CDR3 contains 14 residues, cysteine and phenylalanine counted. Only the CDR3 DNA is retained, 42 bases long and in frame from the first base. CDR1 and CDR2, looked up from the germline V gene (reference sequence), are LNHNV and YYDKDF. The chain was built from TRBV15 and TRBJ2-1; 8 bases in the junction line up with TRBD2. The receptor comes from a man aged 35 to 55 with acute or convalescent COVID-19. Sequencing input: peripheral blood. In nucleotides, the sequence is TGTGCCACCAGCAGCGGGGGGGCCGGCAATGAGCAGTTCTTC. Translated, it reads CATSSGGAGNEQFF. The CDR3 plus the reference TRBV15 and TRBJ2-1 genes for the other parts give the full variable domain: DAMVIQNPRYQVTQFGKPVTLSCSQTLNHNVMYWYQQKSSQAPKLLFHYYDKDFNNEADTPDNFQSRRPNTSFCFLDIRSPGLGDTAMYLCATSSGGAGNEQFFGPGTRLTVL.